This T cell receptor beta chain emerged from a study of blood T cell repertoires in COVID-19. Participants were aged about 18 to 90 years, lived in around 22 US areas, and enrolled virtually. Self-reported history from a screening survey and questionnaire set each donor's cohort. In the study's own analysis: Reference gene primer amplification yielded estimated nucleated cell counts. Measured with immunoSEQ multiplex PCR; TCRdb has only the in-frame clones, and not every one. V and J calls and clone size are given by that table; D and trimming were obtained from the DNA. The sample includes a few hundred thousand clones, approximately 81% of them seen just once. Looked up from germline, CDR1 is KGHDR and CDR2 is SFDVKD. Trimming pared 9 bases from V and 2 bases from J, leaving 12 bases between. The CDR3 totals 13 residues.

This TCR was sampled from a woman between 45 and 60 years old who had been exposed to COVID-19. The rearrangement joins TRBV24-1 to TRBJ2-5; D is undetermined. The sample comprised PBMCs or T cells enriched from blood (not recorded which). CDR3: CATGPASQETQYF. CDR3 nucleotide sequence: TGTGCCACCGGGCCAGCCTCACAAGAGACCCAGTACTTC.